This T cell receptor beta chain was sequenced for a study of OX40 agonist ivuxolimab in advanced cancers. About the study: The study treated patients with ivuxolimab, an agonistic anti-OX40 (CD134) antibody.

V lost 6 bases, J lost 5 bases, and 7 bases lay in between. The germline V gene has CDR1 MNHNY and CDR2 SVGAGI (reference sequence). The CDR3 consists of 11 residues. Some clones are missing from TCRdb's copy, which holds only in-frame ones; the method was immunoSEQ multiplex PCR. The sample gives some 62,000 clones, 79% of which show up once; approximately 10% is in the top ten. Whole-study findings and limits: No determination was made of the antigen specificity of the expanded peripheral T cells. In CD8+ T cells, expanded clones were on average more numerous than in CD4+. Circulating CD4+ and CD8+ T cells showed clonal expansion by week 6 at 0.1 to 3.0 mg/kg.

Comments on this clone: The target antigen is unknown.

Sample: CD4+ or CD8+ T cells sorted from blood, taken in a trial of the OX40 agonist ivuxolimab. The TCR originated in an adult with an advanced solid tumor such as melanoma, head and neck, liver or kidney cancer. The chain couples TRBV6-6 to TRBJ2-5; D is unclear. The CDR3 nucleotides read TGTGCCAGCAGAAGTCTGGAGACCCAGTACTTC. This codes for CASRSLETQYF.